Presented here are 30 T cell receptor beta chains from one specimen sequenced in a study of T cell changes during pregnancy in multiple sclerosis. TCRdb's table, derived via immunoSEQ multiplex PCR, lists solely in-frame clones and lacks some. The table has some 90,000 clones, 91% seen once; the top ten hold 1.5% to 2%. Sequences were derived from peripheral blood, sampled after pregnancy. Receptors originate from a female donor in good health, enrolled as a control in a pregnancy study.

This clone was detected only a few times. The chain links TRBV19 to TRBJ1-1; 7 bases line up with TRBD1. This CDR3 is 14 amino acids long. J gave up 4 bases and V 3 bases, and 5 bases lay outside the gene matches. Germline V gene data show CDR1 as LNHDA and CDR2 as SQIVND (reference sequence). CDR3 DNA sequence: TGTGCCAGTAGTATCCGCGCAGGGGGCACTGAAGCTTTCTTT. Amino acids: CASSIRAGGTEAFF.

This chain connects TRBV7-2 to TRBJ1-1; 7 bases are a match to TRBD1. In germline, CDR1 is SGHTA, CDR2 FQGNSA. This CDR3 contains 13 residues. Unmatched junction bases numbered 4, after V lost 5 bases and J lost 4 bases. CDR3 in DNA: TGTGCCAGCAGCGTGGACAGGACCACTGAAGCTTTCTTT. As protein: CASSVDRTTEAFF. The variable domain in full, completed from reference TRBV7-2 and TRBJ1-1, reads GAGVSQSPSNKVTEKGKDVELRCDPISGHTALYWYRQSLGQGLEFLIYFQGNSAPDKSGLPSDRFSAERTGGSVSTLTIQRTQQEDSAVYLCASSVDRTTEAFFGQGTRLTVV.

In nucleotides, the CDR3 is TGTGCCAGCGGCAGGGACTTGAACACTGAAGCTTTCTTT. Encoded protein: CASGRDLNTEAFF. The J gene is TRBJ1-1, the V gene TRBV6-1, with D perhaps matching TRBD1 (5 bases). With 8 bases removed from V and 0 bases from J, the gap between germline ends came to 10 bases. The CDR3 is 13 residues long. Germline V gene data show CDR1 as MNHNS and CDR2 as SASEGT.

The gene calls are TRBV7-8 and TRBJ2-3; TRBD1 might be the D (6 bases). This CDR3 has 15 amino acids. V was clipped by 0 bases and J by 3 bases, with 10 bases between them. From germline, CDR1 is SGHVS and CDR2 FQNEAQ. The CDR3 nucleotides are TGTGCCAGCAGCTTAGCGGGCAGGGGAACAGATACGCAGTATTTT. Its protein is CASSLAGRGTDTQYF.

This chain joins TRBV4-2 and TRBJ2-3, with 14 bases identical to TRBD2. The CDR3 extends over 20 amino acids. Germline CDR1 is LGHNA and CDR2 is YNFKEQ. The ends lost 0 bases at V and 1 base at J; junction bases unmatched: 9. The CDR3 DNA reads TGTGCCAGCAGCCAAGAATACAGGACTAGCGGGGGGACACGCACAGATACGCAGTATTTT. It yields the protein CASSQEYRTSGGTRTDTQYF.

This clone showed up just once. The chain has TRBV30 and TRBJ1-1, with D possibly matching TRBD1 (6 bases). Germline assignment: CDR1 GTSNPN and CDR2 SVGIG (reference sequence). This CDR3 has 13 amino acids. The germline V and J ends were trimmed by 0 bases and 1 base, with 6 bases remaining between them. The CDR3 region is CAWSVGGNTEAFF. The CDR3 DNA reads TGTGCCTGGAGTGTAGGGGGGAACACTGAAGCTTTCTTT.

About this clone: Relative to the germline gene, one junction end is altered; a read error may explain this. The rearrangement uses TRBV7-7 and TRBJ2-1, with 10 bases fitting TRBD1. The CDR3 spans 16 residues. Germline lookup yields CDR1 SSHAT and CDR2 FNYEAQ (reference sequence). The chain's CDR3 is CASSPGTGVWVNEQFF. In DNA, the CDR3 is TGTGCTAGCAGCCCCGGGACAGGGGTTTGGGTAAATGAGCAGTTCTTC.

Written as DNA, the CDR3 is TGTGCCAGTAGTATGTGGTCAGGGTCTCTCTCTGGGGCCAACGTCCTGACTTTC. This sequence encodes CASSMWSGSLSGANVLTF. The chain has TRBV19 and TRBJ2-6; perhaps TRBD1 as D (5 bases). This CDR3 region has 18 residues. The germline V gene has CDR1 LNHDA and CDR2 SQIVND (reference sequence). Trimming removed 3 bases at V and 0 bases at J, with 15 bases between.

The CDR3 loop is CASSQPGTKLYGYTF. The CDR3 DNA reads TGTGCCAGCAGTCAACCCGGGACAAAGCTGTATGGCTACACCTTC. V and J are TRBV2 and TRBJ1-2; TRBD1 is a possible D gene (6 bases). CDR1 and CDR2 (germline): SNHLY, FYNNEI. Deletions cut 5 bases from V and 5 bases from J, with 18 bases between. The CDR3 covers 15 residues. Combining the CDR3 with reference TRBV2 and TRBJ1-2 gives the whole variable domain EPEVTQTPSHQVTQMGQEVILRCVPISNHLYFYWYRQILGQKVEFLVSFYNNEISEKSEIFDDQFSVERPDGSNFTLKIRSTKLEDSAMYFCASSQPGTKLYGYTFGSGTRLTVV.

The chain carries TRBV6-5 and TRBJ1-1; TRBD1 aligns across 7 bases. The CDR3 length is 15 residues. Germline trimming cut 5 bases from V and 1 base from J; bases unmatched to any gene: 7. Germline V gene data show CDR1 as MNHEY and CDR2 as SVGAGI. DNA of the CDR3: TGTGCCAGCAGTCCCAGGACAGGCAAGAACACTGAAGCTTTCTTT. It codes for CASSPRTGKNTEAFF.

This clone came up a few times. In nucleotides, the CDR3 is TGTGCCAGCTCCTCCGGGACAGTGAACACTGAAGCTTTCTTT. Translated, it gives CASSSGTVNTEAFF. V and J are TRBV9 and TRBJ1-1, with 7 bases fitting TRBD1. Per the germline V gene, CDR1 is SGDLS and CDR2 is YYNGEE. Trimming cost V 7 bases and J 0 bases; bases outside gene matches: 6. The CDR3 has 14 residues.

This chain uses TRBV6-6 with TRBJ2-2; maybe TRBD1 (5 bases). V was shortened by 7 bases and J by 10 bases, with 16 bases between the two germline ends. The germline V gene has CDR1 MNHNY and CDR2 SVGAGI (reference sequence). The CDR3 extends over 13 amino acids. The CDR3 protein is CASTPDIAVELFF. CDR3 sequence (DNA): TGTGCCAGCACCCCGGACATTGCTGTGGAGCTGTTTTTT.

The chain couples TRBV10-1 to TRBJ2-7; 10 nucleotides align to TRBD2. V lost 8 bases and J lost 1; bases outside the gene matches: 11. Germline V CDR1 and CDR2: WNHNN, SYGVQD (reference sequence). This CDR3 has 16 amino acids. The CDR3 sequence: CASYARSGGNSYEQYF. CDR3 coding DNA: TGCGCCAGCTACGCCCGTAGCGGGGGGAATTCCTACGAGCAGTACTTC.

This clone was counted only a few times. The chain combines TRBV18 with TRBJ1-1; 7 positions agree with TRBD1. The CDR3 is made up of 14 amino acids. V lost 3 bases, J lost 4 bases, and 5 bases stayed unmatched. CDR1 is KGHSH, CDR2 LQKENI, per germline. The CDR3 DNA follows: TGTGCCAGCTCACCCGCAGGGGGGACCACTGAAGCTTTCTTT. Its translation is CASSPAGGTTEAFF.

The chain carries TRBV6-5 and TRBJ2-7, with TRBD1 identical over 7 bases. Germline trimming cut 6 bases from V and 4 bases from J; bases unmatched to any gene: 6. Germline V gene sequence: CDR1 MNHEY, CDR2 SVGAGI. CDR3 length: 13 residues. The CDR3 region is CASSDRVRYEQYF. As DNA, the CDR3 is TGTGCCAGCAGCGACAGGGTGAGGTACGAGCAGTACTTC.

The chain combines TRBV27 with TRBJ1-6; TRBD1 is a possible D gene (5 bases). CDR3 length: 17 residues. The V gene lost 5 bases and the J gene lost 8 bases, with 22 bases spanning the gap. Germline V gives CDR1 MNHEY, CDR2 SMNVEV (reference sequence). As DNA, the CDR3 is TGTGCCAGCAGTCCCCCCCGGCAGGGCCGGCCGGATTCACCCCTCCACTTT. Translation: CASSPPRQGRPDSPLHF.

This chain joins TRBV5-6 and TRBJ2-7; 7 positions match TRBD2. This CDR3 spans 13 amino acids. V gave up 0 bases and J gave up 3 bases; unmatched junction bases: 0. Germline-derived CDR1 and CDR2 are SGHDT and YYEEEE. In DNA, the CDR3 is TGTGCCAGCAGCTTGGGGGGGGGCTACGAGCAGTACTTC. Its translation is CASSLGGGYEQYF. The full variable domain, its missing parts supplied by reference TRBV5-6 and TRBJ2-7, is DAGVTQSPTHLIKTRGQQVTLRCSPKSGHDTVSWYQQALGQGPQFIFQYYEEEERQRGNFPDRFSGHQFPNYSSELNVNALLLGDSALYLCASSLGGGYEQYFGPGTRLTVT.

V gene TRBV19 combines with J gene TRBJ2-5, with TRBD2 as a possible D gene (6 bases). The length of the CDR3 is 14 residues. The V end lost 6 bases, the J end lost 1 base, and 12 bases lay between the germline ends. Germline V gives CDR1 LNHDA, CDR2 SQIVND (reference sequence). DNA for the CDR3: TGTGCCAGTAGAAATCAGGGAGGCCAAGAGACCCAGTACTTC. This encodes CASRNQGGQETQYF.

The V gene is TRBV9, the J gene TRBJ1-3; maybe TRBD1 (5 bases). Between the trimmed V and J ends, which lost 0 bases and 0 bases, there was a span of 7 bases. The CDR3 has 15 residues. CDR1 and CDR2 (germline): SGDLS, YYNGEE. CDR3 nucleotide sequence: TGTGCCAGCAGCGTAGGACAGTTCTCTGGAAACACCATATATTTT. Translated, it gives CASSVGQFSGNTIYF.

The gene calls are TRBV7-8 and TRBJ1-5; 10 bases fit TRBD1. V was pared by 5 bases and J by 6 bases, with 4 bases of the junction left unmatched. Per germline, CDR1 SGHVS and CDR2 FQNEAQ. The length of the CDR3 is 14 residues. For the CDR3, the DNA is TGTGCCAGCAGCATGGGACAGGGGATTCAGCCCCAGCATTTT. Amino acid sequence: CASSMGQGIQPQHF.

Only one count was recorded for this clone. J is TRBJ1-1 and V is TRBV29-1, with 10 nucleotides matching TRBD1. The germline CDR1 and CDR2 sequences are SQVTM and ANQGSEA. The CDR3 is made up of 15 amino acids. V was clipped by 1 base and J by 5 bases; unmatched bases: 7. In DNA form, the CDR3 reads TGCAGCGTTGAAGGGCTGACAGGGGGCAAGACTGAAGCTTTCTTT. As protein: CSVEGLTGGKTEAFF.

The V call is TRBV5-1, the J call TRBJ2-3; TRBD2 matches at 11 bases. V lost 6 bases and J lost 1; bases outside the gene matches: 7. The CDR3 has 16 residues. Germline loops: CDR1 SGHRS, CDR2 YFSETQ. The CDR3 is CASTNPSGGRTDTQYF. Here the CDR3 DNA reads TGCGCCAGCACCAACCCTAGCGGGGGGCGCACAGATACGCAGTATTTT.

The genes are TRBV6-5 and TRBJ1-5; D perhaps matches TRBD1 (5 bases). Trimming pared 11 bases from V and 3 bases from J, leaving 20 bases between. The CDR3 has 15 amino acids. Germline V gene data show CDR1 as MNHEY and CDR2 as SVGAGI. The CDR3: CAARASGKNNQPQHF. CDR3 coding DNA: TGTGCCGCCCGGGCTTCAGGGAAAAACAATCAGCCCCAGCATTTT.

This clone was observed a handful of times. The chain links TRBV4-1 to TRBJ1-4; the match to TRBD1 covers 10 bases. J lost 5 bases, V lost 4 bases, and 10 bases had no gene match. CDR1 and CDR2 from the germline V gene are MGHRA and YSYEKL. This CDR3 contains 17 residues. The CDR3 sequence is CASSRQGAGLINEKLFF. In DNA form, the CDR3 reads TGCGCCAGCAGCCGACAGGGGGCGGGTCTTATAAATGAAAAACTGTTTTTT.

On this clone: This sample includes further DNA sequences coding for the same CDR3. V and J are TRBV9 and TRBJ1-1, with 7 positions matching TRBD1. Germline V lookup: CDR1 SGDLS, CDR2 YYNGEE. The CDR3 has 14 amino acids. V shed 3 bases, J shed 3 bases, and the junction held 5 bases outside the gene matches. Here the CDR3 DNA reads TGTGCCAGCAGCGCCCAAACAGGGGACACTGAAGCTTTCTTT. Protein: CASSAQTGDTEAFF.

This chain links TRBV5-4 with TRBJ2-3; no clear D gene. The CDR3 has 14 amino acids. The V gene lost 4 bases and the J gene lost 3 bases, with 12 bases spanning the gap. Germline lookup yields CDR1 SGHNT and CDR2 YYREEE (reference sequence). CDR3 in DNA: TGTGCCAGCAGCCTTCTGGCGGTTACAGATACGCAGTATTTT. This gives the protein CASSLLAVTDTQYF.

This chain connects TRBV18 to TRBJ2-5, with TRBD1 matching 7 bases. The CDR3 loop spans 15 amino acids. Germline-derived CDR1 and CDR2 are KGHSH and LQKENI. With 2 bases clipped from V and 4 bases from J, the junction kept 7 bases outside the gene matches. CDR3 loop: CASSPTGVGGETQYF. In DNA, the CDR3 is TGTGCCAGCTCACCAACAGGGGTTGGGGGAGAGACCCAGTACTTC.

This chain joins TRBV4-2 and TRBJ2-3; 8 positions agree with TRBD2. V lost 1 base to trimming and J lost 4 bases; unmatched junction nucleotides: 10. CDR1 and CDR2 from the germline V gene are LGHNA and YNFKEQ. CDR3 length: 17 amino acids. CDR3 loop: CASSQVIGGAQADTQYF. The CDR3 nucleotides read TGTGCCAGCAGCCAAGTAATCGGGGGGGCCCAGGCAGATACGCAGTATTTT.

The chain recombines TRBV5-5 with TRBJ1-2; 8 nucleotides match TRBD1. With V trimmed by 5 bases and J by 8 bases, 8 bases remained unmatched. The CDR3 extends over 13 amino acids. CDR1 and CDR2 (germline): SGHKS, YYEKEE (reference sequence). CDR3 amino acids: CASSNLQGDGYTF. DNA of the CDR3: TGTGCCAGCAGTAATTTACAGGGGGACGGCTACACCTTC.

The V and J genes are TRBV27 and TRBJ1-6; the D gene is possibly TRBD1 (6 bases). In germline, CDR1 is MNHEY, CDR2 SMNVEV (reference sequence). The CDR3 spans 14 residues. Trimming stripped 7 bases from V and 4 bases from J, with 11 bases between. In DNA, the CDR3 is TGTGCCAGCAAAGGGGGATTTTATAATTCACCCCTCCACTTT. Its protein product is CASKGGFYNSPLHF.